The clone carrying this T cell receptor (beta chain) was recorded once. This sample is part of a study of blood T cell repertoires in COVID-19. Background on the study: Italy, Spain and the United States were the sources of the convalescent and acute COVID-19 samples. In each case, the material was cDNA or gDNA derived from T cells, B-cell-depleted T cells, or PBMCs.

The CDR3 covers 14 residues. Germline V gene sequence: CDR1 SGHTS, CDR2 YDEGEE. The ends were cut back, 4 bases at V and 2 bases at J, with 11 bases in the middle. In the original workflow: Amplification with reference gene primers provided the estimates of nucleated cell counts. Sequenced by immunoSEQ multiplex PCR; TCRdb stores in-frame clones only, minus some. D and trimming were read from the DNA, whereas the V and J calls and clone size are those reported in that table. Altogether 150,000 to 200,000 clones are present, approximately 83% being singletons, with the ten largest covering approximately 2%.

The chain links TRBV5-8 to TRBJ2-3; weak D call: TRBD2 (5 bases). Sequenced input: peripheral blood. The TCR comes from a woman older than 75 with acute or convalescent COVID-19. CDR3 sequence: CASSRPGNTDTQYF. Here the CDR3 DNA reads TGTGCCAGCAGCCGGCCCGGGAACACAGATACGCAGTATTTT.